These 32 T cell receptor beta chains came from one sample sequenced in a study of blood T cell repertoires in COVID-19. The table came from immunoSEQ multiplex PCR; TCRdb's copy has only in-frame clones and leaves some out. The repertoire consists of some 150,000 clones, with 85% to 90% occurring once and the leading ten covering roughly 8%. Sample: peripheral blood. These receptor sequences come from a woman between 50 and 59 years old with active or convalescent COVID-19.

This clone was detected once. The chain carries TRBV30 and TRBJ2-7; D is unresolved. This CDR3 is built from 12 residues. Trimming stripped 4 bases from V and 3 bases from J, with 10 bases between. Germline V lookup: CDR1 GTSNPN, CDR2 SVGIG (reference sequence). The CDR3 region is CAWKASIYEQYF. In DNA form, the CDR3 reads TGTGCCTGGAAAGCTTCGATCTACGAGCAGTACTTC.

This chain links TRBV19 with TRBJ2-4; TRBD2 aligns across 9 bases. CDR3 length: 15 residues. J was trimmed by 8 bases and V by 5 bases; bases with no gene match: 10. CDR1 LNHDA and CDR2 SQIVND come from the germline V gene (reference sequence). CDR3 amino acids: CASSGASGMNDIQYF. The DNA of the CDR3 is TGTGCCAGTAGTGGGGCTAGCGGGATGAATGACATTCAGTACTTC.

This sequence joins TRBV28 and TRBJ2-7; D perhaps matches TRBD2 (5 bases). The CDR3 extends over 14 amino acids. Trimming stripped 7 bases from V and 2 bases from J, with 15 bases between. CDR1 is MDHEN, CDR2 SYDVKM, per germline. Written as DNA, the CDR3 is TGTGCCAGCACCTCAGGACTGTCGACCTACGAGCAGTACTTC. Its protein product is CASTSGLSTYEQYF.

This clone was observed a single time. The J gene is TRBJ1-5, the V gene TRBV4-3; D is unclear. The CDR3 has 14 residues. CDR1 is LGHNA, CDR2 YSLEER, per germline. Trimming took 2 bases from V and 4 from J, leaving 9 bases between them. This chain's CDR3 is CASSQKISNQPQHF. DNA of the CDR3: TGCGCCAGCAGCCAAAAAATCTCTAATCAGCCCCAGCATTTT.

The J gene is TRBJ1-5, the V gene TRBV7-2, with TRBD1 as a possible D gene (5 bases). Trimming took 3 bases from V and 0 from J, leaving 6 bases between them. CDR1 is SGHTA, CDR2 FQGNSA, per germline. This CDR3 spans 14 amino acids. CDR3 residues: CASSFQGSNQPQHF. DNA for the CDR3: TGTGCCAGCAGCTTTCAGGGTAGCAATCAGCCCCAGCATTTT.

The chain employs TRBV6-4 and TRBJ2-2, with 12 nucleotides matching TRBD2. The CDR3 length is 16 residues. V was clipped by 8 bases and J by 5 bases; unmatched bases: 9. CDR1 is MRHNA, CDR2 SNTAGT, per germline. The CDR3 DNA reads as TGTGCCAGCTCCCCTCTAGCGGGGGGGGCGACCGGGGAGCTGTTTTTT. It yields the protein CASSPLAGGATGELFF.

The chain links TRBV19 to TRBJ1-2; possible D gene TRBD1, 6 bases. The CDR3 is 15 amino acids. Germline assignment: CDR1 LNHDA and CDR2 SQIVND (reference sequence). The ends were cut back, 4 bases at V and 5 bases at J, with 17 bases in the middle. CDR3 in DNA: TGTGCCAGTAGTAGAAATTCAGGGGAAAGGTATGGCTACACCTTC. Its protein product is CASSRNSGERYGYTF.

This chain connects TRBV7-6 to TRBJ2-7; a possible D gene is TRBD1 (5 bases). The CDR3 is made up of 13 amino acids. V lost 0 bases and J 3 bases, leaving 6 bases between the germline ends. Germline V gene data show CDR1 as SGHVS and CDR2 as FNYEAQ. CDR3 in DNA: TGTGCCAGCAGCTTAGCAGGGGACTACGAGCAGTACTTC. Its protein product is CASSLAGDYEQYF. Complete variable domain (other parts from reference TRBV7-6 and TRBJ2-7): GAGVSQSPRYKVTKRGQDVALRCDPISGHVSLYWYRQALGQGPEFLTYFNYEAQQDKSGLPNDRFSAERPEGSISTLTIQRTEQRDSAMYRCASSLAGDYEQYFGPGTRLTVT.

This rearrangement joins TRBV28 to TRBJ2-3, with 7 nucleotides matching TRBD2. Germline values: CDR1 MDHEN, CDR2 SYDVKM. Trimming removed 5 bases from V and 0 bases from J; junction bases left unmatched: 8. The CDR3 consists of 16 residues. The DNA for the CDR3 is TGTGCCAGCAGTCCTCTCCCTAGCGGTAGCACAGATACGCAGTATTTT. Its protein product is CASSPLPSGSTDTQYF.

This rearrangement joins TRBV28 to TRBJ2-1, with 13 bases matching TRBD2. The J segment lost 7 bases and the V segment lost 6 bases, leaving 9 bases of the junction unmatched. Germline values: CDR1 MDHEN, CDR2 SYDVKM. This CDR3 spans 16 amino acids. In nucleotides, the CDR3 is TGTGCCAGCAGATCTGACCGGACTAGCGGGAGAAATGAGCAGTTCTTC. It translates to CASRSDRTSGRNEQFF. Drawing the rest from reference TRBV28 and TRBJ2-1, the complete variable domain is DVKVTQSSRYLVKRTGEKVFLECVQDMDHENMFWYRQDPGLGLRLIYFSYDVKMKEKGDIPEGYSVSREKKERFSLILESASTNQTSMYLCASRSDRTSGRNEQFFGPGTRLTVL.

This sequence joins TRBV4-1 and TRBJ2-4, with a tentative D call TRBD2 (6 bases). This CDR3 has 16 residues. V shed 3 bases and J shed 5 bases, with 17 bases lying between them. From germline, CDR1 is MGHRA and CDR2 YSYEKL. The CDR3 region is CASSQLEGRSQNIQYF. DNA for the CDR3: TGCGCCAGCAGCCAGCTGGAGGGGAGGTCTCAAAACATTCAGTACTTC.

The J gene is TRBJ2-3, the V gene TRBV5-1; 11 positions agree with TRBD2. The V segment lost 4 bases and the J segment 4 bases; nucleotides outside the gene matches: 8. The length of the CDR3 is 16 residues. CDR1 is SGHRS, CDR2 YFSETQ, per germline. The CDR3 nucleotides read TGCGCCAGCAGCCCTCTTACTAGCGGGAGCCCAGATACGCAGTATTTT. Its protein product is CASSPLTSGSPDTQYF. The complete variable domain, with remaining parts taken from reference TRBV5-1 and TRBJ2-3, reads KAGVTQTPRYLIKTRGQQVTLSCSPISGHRSVSWYQQTPGQGLQFLFEYFSETQRNKGNFPGRFSGRQFSNSRSEMNVSTLELGDSALYLCASSPLTSGSPDTQYFGPGTRLTVL.

This clone was counted a single time. V gene TRBV13 combines with J gene TRBJ2-7; D call uncertain. The CDR3 has 11 amino acids. V gave up 3 bases and J gave up 3 bases, with 3 bases separating them. The germline V gene has CDR1 PRHDT and CDR2 FYEKMQ (reference sequence). The CDR3: CASSFRYEQYF. CDR3 DNA: TGTGCCAGCAGCTTTCGCTACGAGCAGTACTTC. Full variable domain (rest looked up from reference TRBV13 and TRBJ2-7): AAGVIQSPRHLIKEKRETATLKCYPIPRHDTVYWYQQGPGQDPQFLISFYEKMQSDKGSIPDRFSAQQFSDYHSELNMSSLELGDSALYFCASSFRYEQYFGPGTRLTVT.

The chain employs TRBV11-2 and TRBJ1-2; 10 bases are a match to TRBD1. Looked up from germline, CDR1 is SGHAT and CDR2 is FQNNGV. The trim removed 5 bases at V and 0 bases at J, leaving 6 bases unmatched. CDR3 length equals 16 residues. The CDR3 sequence: CASSETGGATNYGYTF. As DNA, the CDR3 is TGTGCCAGCAGCGAGACAGGGGGCGCTACTAACTATGGCTACACCTTC. Full variable domain (outside the CDR3, taken from reference TRBV11-2 and TRBJ1-2): EAGVAQSPRYKIIEKRQSVAFWCNPISGHATLYWYQQILGQGPKLLIQFQNNGVVDDSQLPKDRFSAERLKGVDSTLKIQPAKLEDSAVYLCASSETGGATNYGYTFGSGTRLTVV.

The chain uses TRBV5-4 and TRBJ2-2, with D possibly being TRBD2 (5 bases). V dropped 5 bases and J dropped 4 bases, with 21 bases sitting between them. The length of the CDR3 is 17 residues. Per the germline V gene, CDR1 is SGHNT and CDR2 is YYREEE (reference sequence). The DNA for the CDR3 is TGTGCCAGCAGGCTCGGCGGGCCGGTTCGGGGCACCGGGGAGCTGTTTTTT. This sequence encodes CASRLGGPVRGTGELFF.

This rearrangement joins TRBV29-1 to TRBJ1-2; perhaps TRBD1 as D (6 bases). The CDR3 extends over 14 amino acids. V was clipped by 4 bases and J by 4 bases, with 16 bases between them. The V gene's germline CDR1 is SQVTM and CDR2 ANQGSEA. For the CDR3, the DNA is TGCAGCGTTGTCGCGGCAGGGGTAGGCTATGGCTACACCTTC. This sequence encodes CSVVAAGVGYGYTF. Drawing the rest from reference TRBV29-1 and TRBJ1-2, the complete variable domain is SAVISQKPSRDICQRGTSLTIQCQVDSQVTMMFWYRQQPGQSLTLIATANQGSEATYESGFVIDKFPISRPNLTFSTLTVSNMSPEDSSIYLCSVVAAGVGYGYTFGSGTRLTVV.

The CDR3 nucleotides are TGTGCCAGCAGTTACGACAGGCGGTCTGGAAACACCATATATTTT. Its translation is CASSYDRRSGNTIYF. This sequence joins TRBV6-5 and TRBJ1-3, with D tentatively TRBD1 (6 bases). This CDR3 is 15 amino acids long. The germline CDR1 and CDR2 sequences are MNHEY and SVGAGI. Trimming shortened V by 2 bases and J by 1 base, and 9 bases separated the two germline ends.

The chain joins TRBV12-3 or TRBV12-4 to TRBJ2-7, with D maybe TRBD1 (6 bases). V was cut by 9 bases and J by 1 base, with 13 bases left in between. The CDR3 totals 13 residues. The CDR3 loop reads CASLQGTSYEQYF. CDR3 nucleotide sequence: TGTGCCAGTCTACAGGGCACATCCTACGAGCAGTACTTC.

The chain joins TRBV3-1 (or the pseudogene TRBV3-2) to TRBJ1-4, with 9 bases lining up with TRBD1. There are 15 residues in the CDR3. Trimming cost V 6 bases and J 5 bases; bases outside gene matches: 7. The germline V gene encodes CDR1 LGHDT and CDR2 YNNKEL (reference sequence). CDR3 protein: CASSSHGTGNEKLFF. DNA of the CDR3: TGTGCCAGCAGTTCGCACGGGACAGGGAATGAAAAACTGTTTTTT.

The rearrangement joins TRBV3-1 (or the pseudogene TRBV3-2) to TRBJ1-6, with a weak D call TRBD1 (5 bases). The CDR3 sequence is 15 residues long. Trimming cost V 0 bases and J 7 bases, with 10 bases left between them. Germline CDR1 reads LGHDT; CDR2 reads YNNKEL (reference sequence). Written as DNA, the CDR3 is TGTGCCAGCAGCCAAGATTTGACAGAGAATTCACCCCTCCACTTT. Protein: CASSQDLTENSPLHF.

The chain recombines TRBV25-1 with TRBJ2-7, with 9 bases that match TRBD2. CDR3 length: 15 residues. CDR1 is MGHDK and CDR2 is SYGVNS in the germline V gene. The J segment lost 6 bases and the V segment lost 4 bases, leaving 10 bases of the junction unmatched. CDR3 coding DNA: TGTGCCAGCAGTGGGGGACTAGCTGGGACGTCCGAGCAGTACTTC. The encoded protein is CASSGGLAGTSEQYF.

This chain links TRBV5-1 with TRBJ2-5; TRBD2 aligns across 7 bases. The CDR3 is 14 residues long. CDR1 SGHRS and CDR2 YFSETQ come from the germline V gene. V lost 3 bases, J lost 1 base, and 3 bases stayed unmatched. This CDR3 is CASSSGLLQETQYF. CDR3 bases: TGCGCCAGCAGCTCGGGACTACTCCAAGAGACCCAGTACTTC.

With regard to this clone: Within the sample, other DNA sequences also encode this same CDR3. The rearrangement uses TRBV6-5 and TRBJ1-3, with 8 bases that match TRBD1. J lost 4 bases, V lost 2 bases, and 4 bases had no gene match. Germline V gene lookup returns CDR1 MNHEY and CDR2 SVGAGI. The CDR3 totals 15 residues. This CDR3 is CASSYQGARGNTIYF. CDR3 DNA: TGTGCCAGCAGTTACCAGGGGGCAAGAGGAAACACCATATATTTT.

The chain combines TRBV7-3 with TRBJ2-1; D may be TRBD2 (5 bases). This CDR3 has 15 amino acids. Germline V lookup: CDR1 SGHTA, CDR2 FQGTGA. Between the trimmed V and J ends, which lost 5 bases and 3 bases, there was a span of 14 bases. This chain's CDR3 is CASSPHGADYNEQFF. In DNA form, the CDR3 reads TGTGCCAGCAGCCCCCATGGAGCGGACTACAATGAGCAGTTCTTC.

The rearrangement uses TRBV6-5 and TRBJ2-3; 8 bases line up with TRBD1. CDR3 size: 11 residues. Looked up from germline, CDR1 is MNHEY and CDR2 is SVGAGI. V lost 6 bases, J lost 11 bases, and 4 bases stayed unmatched. CDR3 residues: CASRDREGQYF. The CDR3 nucleotides are TGTGCCAGCAGGGACAGGGAAGGGCAGTATTTT.

CDR3 nucleotides: TGTGCCATCATGGGACAGTACACTGAAGCTTTCTTT. It specifies CAIMGQYTEAFF. The chain uses TRBV10-3 and TRBJ1-1, with 7 bases lining up with TRBD1. Germline assignment: CDR1 ENHRY and CDR2 SYGVKD. The CDR3 extends over 12 amino acids. J was trimmed by 3 bases and V by 7 bases; bases with no gene match: 2.

A few counts support this clone. The V call is TRBV9, the J call TRBJ2-2; 9 nucleotides match TRBD2. CDR3 length: 16 residues. Germline V gene lookup returns CDR1 SGDLS and CDR2 YYNGEE. The ends lost 0 bases at V and 6 bases at J; junction bases unmatched: 6. The CDR3 region is CASSVASGGPAGELFF. The DNA for the CDR3 is TGTGCCAGCAGCGTAGCCAGCGGGGGGCCGGCCGGGGAGCTGTTTTTT. The variable domain in full, with the rest retrieved from reference TRBV9 and TRBJ2-2, is DSGVTQTPKHLITATGQRVTLRCSPRSGDLSVYWYQQSLDQGLQFLIQYYNGEERAKGNILERFSAQQFPDLHSELNLSSLELGDSALYFCASSVASGGPAGELFFGEGSRLTVL.

The chain uses TRBV4-2 and TRBJ2-3; no clear D. This CDR3 region has 14 residues. CDR1 is LGHNA, CDR2 YNFKEQ, per germline. The V end was cut by 6 bases, the J end by 0 bases, with 10 bases between. CDR3 protein: CASRSGISTDTQYF. The CDR3 nucleotides are TGTGCCAGCAGATCAGGAATAAGCACAGATACGCAGTATTTT.

This rearrangement joins TRBV7-2 to TRBJ1-1; possibly TRBD1 for D (5 bases). Trimming left V 3 bases short and J 2 bases short, with 7 bases between. The CDR3 is made up of 13 amino acids. The V gene's germline CDR1 is SGHTA and CDR2 FQGNSA. The CDR3 DNA sequence: TGTGCCAGCAGCTTCGACAGTAACACTGAAGCTTTCTTT. Its protein is CASSFDSNTEAFF.

This clone was counted a few times. The rearrangement links TRBV7-3 to TRBJ1-1; D is possibly TRBD1 (6 bases). The CDR3 is made up of 13 amino acids. V dropped 5 bases and J dropped 5 bases, with 12 bases sitting between them. Looked up from germline, CDR1 is SGHTA and CDR2 is FQGTGA. The CDR3, as DNA: TGTGCCAGCAGCCCGGACAGCGGAACTGAAGCTTTCTTT. The encoded protein is CASSPDSGTEAFF.

Details on this clone: A read error may produce the germline difference seen at one junction end. The V call is TRBV30, the J call TRBJ2-5; D unclear. The CDR3 length is 12 residues. The germline V gene encodes CDR1 GTSNPN and CDR2 SVGIG (reference sequence). The CDR3 DNA is TGTGCTTGGAGCGTATTCGGAGAGACCCAGTACTTC. As protein: CAWSVFGETQYF.

The table lists this clone with a count of one. V usage is TRBV18 and J usage is TRBJ2-6, with 10 bases identical to TRBD1. CDR3 length: 17 amino acids. Germline V gives CDR1 KGHSH, CDR2 LQKENI. V gave up 3 bases and J gave up 0 bases; unmatched junction bases: 2. The CDR3 protein is CASSPGQGNSGANVLTF. As DNA, the CDR3 is TGTGCCAGCTCACCGGGACAGGGGAACTCTGGGGCCAACGTCCTGACTTTC.